Listed below are T cell receptor beta chains from one sample, sequenced in a study of blood T cell repertoires in COVID-19. Data came from immunoSEQ multiplex PCR; TCRdb stores just in-frame clones and leaves some out. The sample lists a few hundred thousand clones, approximately 89% occurring once. The sequenced sample was PBMCs or T cells enriched from blood (not recorded which). The source is a man aged 30 to 45 who had recovered from COVID-19. The CDR3 runs from the conserved cysteine through the conserved F or W. A D gene is named only where the DNA matches it firmly. Clone size appears in some rows only: once, few, many, or a class for an expanded clone.

cdr3_nt cdr3_aa j_call v_call clone_size d_call
TGTGCTAGTGGTTTAGGGACAGGGAGGGATACGCAGTATTTT CASGLGTGRDTQYF TRBJ2-3 TRBV12-5 NA TRBD1
TGTGCCAGCAAACGGGACACCCAGAACACTGAAGCTTTCTTT CASKRDTQNTEAFF TRBJ1-1 TRBV6-5 NA NA
TGTGCCAGTAGAGTCCCGGGAGAAGCTTTCTTT CASRVPGEAFF TRBJ1-1 TRBV19 NA NA
TGTGCCAGCAGCTTAACTAGCGGGGTATACGAGCAGTACTTC CASSLTSGVYEQYF TRBJ2-7 TRBV7-8 NA TRBD2
TGTGCCAGCAGCTTTAATAAAGATACGCAGTATTTT CASSFNKDTQYF TRBJ2-3 TRBV7-9 NA NA
TGCGCCAGCAGGCCCCAGGGCGGTCCCTATAATTCACCCCTCCACTTT CASRPQGGPYNSPLHF TRBJ1-6 TRBV5-1 NA NA
TGTGCCAGCAGTTTAGCGGGGCCCGGTTACGAGCAGTACTTC CASSLAGPGYEQYF TRBJ2-7 TRBV3-1/TRBV3-2 NA TRBD2
TGTGCCAGCAGTCCCAGGGGATCTGGAAACACCATATATTTT CASSPRGSGNTIYF TRBJ1-3 TRBV27 NA NA
TGTGCCAGCAGCGTAGAACCCGGTTCCTACAATGAGCAGTTCTTC CASSVEPGSYNEQFF TRBJ2-1 TRBV9 NA NA
TGCGCCAGCAGCAGGGGACTCCGAGTCAAGAACCAAGAGACCCAGTACTTC CASSRGLRVKNQETQYF TRBJ2-5 TRBV5-1 NA NA
TGTGCCAGTAGTATAGATTGGGCAGATTATAGCAATCAGCCCCAGCATTTT CASSIDWADYSNQPQHF TRBJ1-5 TRBV19 NA NA
TGTGCCAGCAGCAAAGTACTCCGAAACCACTTAGCAGCGGGAGAGCAGTTCTTC CASSKVLRNHLAAGEQFF TRBJ2-1 TRBV21-1 NA NA
TGTGCCAGCAGCTTGCGGGACAGGGGGTTCAATCAGCCCCAGCATTTT CASSLRDRGFNQPQHF TRBJ1-5 TRBV21-1 NA NA
TGTGCCAGCAGCTCCTCGACAGGGGGCGCGGGGACTGAAGCTTTCTTT CASSSSTGGAGTEAFF TRBJ1-1 TRBV7-8 NA TRBD1
TGTGCCAGCAGGGGGGGACTGAGCTACGAGCAGTACTTC CASRGGLSYEQYF TRBJ2-7 TRBV6-5 NA NA
TGTGCCAGCAGTCAAGTCGGGGGGCTAACTAATGAAAAACTGTTTTTT CASSQVGGLTNEKLFF TRBJ1-4 TRBV6-1 NA NA
TGTGCCATCACGAAGGGGGCAGATCAGCCCCAGCATTTT CAITKGADQPQHF TRBJ1-5 TRBV10-3 NA TRBD1
TGTGCCAGCGGGACAGGGGGCGCGAATGGCTACACCTTC CASGTGGANGYTF TRBJ1-2 TRBV19 NA TRBD1
TGTGCCAGCAGCGTACAGACAGGGGGAATCTATGGCTACACCTTC CASSVQTGGIYGYTF TRBJ1-2 TRBV9 NA TRBD1
TGCAGCGTTGCGTGGCCAGGGGGGACCAACACTGAAGCTTTCTTT CSVAWPGGTNTEAFF TRBJ1-1 TRBV29-1 NA TRBD1
TGTGCCAGCACCAAACAGGGGCTAGACTATGGCTACACCTTC CASTKQGLDYGYTF TRBJ1-2 TRBV7-8 NA TRBD1
TGTGCCAGCAGTTACGCTACAGGGTCTAATAATTCACCCCTCCACTTT CASSYATGSNNSPLHF TRBJ1-6 TRBV6-5 NA NA
TGCGCCAGCAGCCAAGATAGCGGGGCATACAATGAGCAGTTCTTC CASSQDSGAYNEQFF TRBJ2-1 TRBV4-3 NA TRBD2
TGCAGTGCTACTCGTTTCACTGAAGCTTTCTTT CSATRFTEAFF TRBJ1-1 TRBV20-1 NA NA
TGTGCCAGCAGCTTGGACAGGGTGAGCTCCTACGAGCAGTACTTC CASSLDRVSSYEQYF TRBJ2-7 TRBV7-9 NA TRBD1
TGTGCCAGCAGCTTACGGGGTCTGAACACTGAAGCTTTCTTT CASSLRGLNTEAFF TRBJ1-1 TRBV11-3 NA NA
TGTGCCAGCAGCGCCCTCCCCGGGCTAGCGGGGCGGGACACCGGGGAGCTGTTTTTT CASSALPGLAGRDTGELFF TRBJ2-2 TRBV7-9 NA TRBD2
TGTGCCAGCAGCTTGGCCTTACAGGGGGATCAATACAATGAGCAGTTCTTC CASSLALQGDQYNEQFF TRBJ2-1 TRBV5-8 NA TRBD1
TGTGCCAGCAGTGAAAGGGAGTATCAGCCCCAGCATTTT CASSEREYQPQHF TRBJ1-5 TRBV2 NA NA
TGTGCCAGCAGCTTACGACAGGTCTACAATGAGCAGTTCTTC CASSLRQVYNEQFF TRBJ2-1 TRBV7-2 NA NA
TGTGCCAGTAGTATCGAGGGATCCGCTAACTATGGCTACACCTTC CASSIEGSANYGYTF TRBJ1-2 TRBV19 NA NA
TGCGCCAGCAGCCAAGACGCGGGCATCGGGTCCGAGCAGTACTTC CASSQDAGIGSEQYF TRBJ2-7 TRBV4-3 NA NA
TGTGCCATCAGTGTCCAGGGAAACACTGAAGCTTTCTTT CAISVQGNTEAFF TRBJ1-1 TRBV10-3 NA NA
TGTGCCAGCAGCACAGGGGGTTTGGAGCAGTACTTC CASSTGGLEQYF TRBJ2-7 TRBV27 once TRBD1
TGTGCCAGCAGGTCAGGGAAAAGGGAAAAACTGTTTTTT CASRSGKREKLFF TRBJ1-4 TRBV2 NA NA
TGTGCCAGCAGCTTAGGACTAGCGGGGGGCCGTCCCTCGGAGACCCAGTACTTC CASSLGLAGGRPSETQYF TRBJ2-5 TRBV5-6 NA TRBD2
TGCGCCAGCAGCTTGGGTCCGGGGAGCTCCTATAATTCACCCCTCCACTTT CASSLGPGSSYNSPLHF TRBJ1-6 TRBV5-1 NA NA
TGCGCCAGCAGCTTTAAAGGGGACACTGAAGCTTTCTTT CASSFKGDTEAFF TRBJ1-1 TRBV5-1 NA NA